A selection of T cell receptor beta chains follows, all from one sample in a study of response to subunit inactivated influenza vaccine. One entry per CDR3 protein, called by TCRdb with MiXCR from the RT-PCR reads. The data hold hundreds of thousands of distinct CDR3 sequences, with approximately 12% observed a single time. Sequenced material: PBMCs from blood, taken on the day of vaccination. The receptor set was obtained from a man aged 50 to 60 who received an inactivated influenza vaccine. The CDR3 runs from the conserved cysteine through the conserved F or W. Each record gives: J gene, V gene, D gene, clone size, CDR3 DNA, CDR3 protein. A D gene is named only where the DNA matches it firmly. Size values are once, few and many counts, or a class for expanded clones, and some rows have none.

J gene: TRBJ2-7; V gene: TRBV9; D gene: TRBD2; clone size: NA; CDR3 DNA: TGTGCCAGCAGCGTAGACGGGAGGGCCGGTGACGAGCAGTACTTC; CDR3 protein: CASSVDGRAGDEQYF
J gene: TRBJ2-1; V gene: TRBV5-1; D gene: TRBD1; clone size: few; CDR3 DNA: TGCGCCAGCAGACAGGGGAGCAACAATGAGCAGTTCTTC; CDR3 protein: CASRQGSNNEQFF
J gene: TRBJ2-7; V gene: TRBV29-1; D gene: NA; clone size: few; CDR3 DNA: TGCAGCGTTGAAGTCCGGCTGGGATCCTACGAGCAGTACTTC; CDR3 protein: CSVEVRLGSYEQYF
J gene: TRBJ2-3; V gene: TRBV5-1; D gene: TRBD2; clone size: NA; CDR3 DNA: TGCGCCAGCAGCTTGACCGGGACTAGCGGGGAAGATACGCAGTATTTT; CDR3 protein: CASSLTGTSGEDTQYF
J gene: TRBJ1-1; V gene: TRBV20-1; D gene: NA; clone size: NA; CDR3 DNA: TGCAGTGCTAGAGTCCTGGAGCAGGGGAGGTTGAACACTGAAGCTTTCTTT; CDR3 protein: CSARVLEQGRLNTEAFF
J gene: TRBJ2-3; V gene: TRBV7-2; D gene: NA; clone size: few; CDR3 DNA: TGTGCCAGCAGCTTACTCGCTTCAGACACAGATACGCAGTATTTT; CDR3 protein: CASSLLASDTDTQYF
J gene: TRBJ2-1; V gene: TRBV11-1; D gene: TRBD1; clone size: NA; CDR3 DNA: TGTGCCAGCAGCTTACTCCGACAGGGTGGTGAGTTCTTC; CDR3 protein: CASSLLRQGGEFF
J gene: TRBJ2-1; V gene: TRBV29-1; D gene: NA; clone size: NA; CDR3 DNA: TGCAGCATCCGCCCGGGACACATGGGAAATAGGCAGTTCTTC; CDR3 protein: CSIRPGHMGNRQFF
J gene: TRBJ1-4; V gene: TRBV9; D gene: NA; clone size: many; CDR3 DNA: TGTGCCAGCAGCGACCAGGGGACTAATGAAAAACTGTTTTTT; CDR3 protein: CASSDQGTNEKLFF
J gene: TRBJ1-1; V gene: TRBV29-1; D gene: NA; clone size: NA; CDR3 DNA: TGCAGCGTTGAAAGCGTAACACTGAACACTGAAGCTTTCTTT; CDR3 protein: CSVESVTLNTEAFF
J gene: TRBJ1-5; V gene: TRBV3-1; D gene: NA; clone size: few; CDR3 DNA: TGTGCCAGCAGCCCCCTTAGTGATCAGCCCCAGCATTTT; CDR3 protein: CASSPLSDQPQHF
J gene: TRBJ2-2; V gene: TRBV20-1; D gene: TRBD2; clone size: NA; CDR3 DNA: TGCAGTGCTATCGGCGGGAGGACCTCGAACACCGGGGAGCTGTTTTTT; CDR3 protein: CSAIGGRTSNTGELFF
J gene: TRBJ1-5; V gene: TRBV5-5; D gene: NA; clone size: few; CDR3 DNA: TGTGCCAGCAGCTTGCGGCTCCGGGACAGCAATCAGCCCCAGCATTTT; CDR3 protein: CASSLRLRDSNQPQHF
J gene: TRBJ1-6; V gene: TRBV5-1; D gene: TRBD1; clone size: NA; CDR3 DNA: TGCGCCAGCAGCTTCGGGGGACAGAAGGATTCACCCCTCCACTTT; CDR3 protein: CASSFGGQKDSPLHF
J gene: TRBJ2-3; V gene: TRBV4-3; D gene: NA; clone size: few; CDR3 DNA: TGCGCCAGCAGCCAAGAGATTACAGGGACTAGCACAGATACGCAGTATTTT; CDR3 protein: CASSQEITGTSTDTQYF